This TCR beta chain was recovered during a study of blood T cell repertoires in COVID-19. For the study at large: The origin of the acute and convalescent COVID-19 samples was the United States, Italy and Spain. Sample material is recorded as cDNA or gDNA derived from T cells, B-cell-depleted T cells, or PBMCs.

The CDR3 spans 11 residues. Trimming shortened V by 4 bases and J by 5 bases, and 9 bases separated the two germline ends. The germline V gene has CDR1 DFQATT and CDR2 SNEGSKA (reference sequence). Methods used by the authors: Reference gene primer amplification yielded estimated nucleated cell counts. Method: immunoSEQ multiplex PCR; TCRdb's copy keeps in-frame clones and lacks some. The V and J calls and the clone size are those of that table, but D and trimming were determined from the DNA. The data hold around 70,000 clones, with roughly 89% observed a single time. V usage is TRBV20-1 and J usage is TRBJ2-7; no reliable D call. This sequence was found in a man in his sixties with acute or convalescent COVID-19. The sample taken for sequencing was peripheral blood. The CDR3 reads CSATPVDEQYF. CDR3 DNA sequence: TGCAGTGCTACCCCGGTGGACGAGCAGTACTTC.